This T cell receptor beta chain was sequenced during a study of cytomegalovirus exposure and HLA in healthy donors. 13 Jbeta primers and 60 Vbeta primers were used for the PCR. As handled by the study authors: In a later analysis, the count reached 82 million or so unique TCR beta chains, with approximately 10 million shared. TCRdb's table, derived via immunoSEQ multiplex PCR, lists solely in-frame clones and lacks some. Clonal size and the V and J genes are those of that table, whereas D and trimming came from the DNA. The sample totals roughly 220,000 clones; its top ten clones hold 1.1%. About this clone: Antigen: not known.

Study results and limitations: Most of the TCR beta V segments (in an earlier analysis) were productive either about 87% or about 30% of the time. The later analysis indicated that the majority of CMV-associated TCR beta chains appeared HLA-restricted.

Trimming cost V 6 bases and J 4 bases; bases outside gene matches: 5. Per the germline V gene, CDR1 is SQVTM and CDR2 is ANQGSEA. The CDR3 is 12 amino acids. Sequenced input: PBMCs. This clonotype was obtained from a girl aged 2-10 years in good health and CMV-seropositive. The rearrangement joins TRBV29-1 to TRBJ1-2; 7 bases match TRBD1. Here the CDR3 DNA reads TGCAGCGTAGATAGGGGGCCCTATGGCTACACCTTC. The encoded protein is CSVDRGPYGYTF.